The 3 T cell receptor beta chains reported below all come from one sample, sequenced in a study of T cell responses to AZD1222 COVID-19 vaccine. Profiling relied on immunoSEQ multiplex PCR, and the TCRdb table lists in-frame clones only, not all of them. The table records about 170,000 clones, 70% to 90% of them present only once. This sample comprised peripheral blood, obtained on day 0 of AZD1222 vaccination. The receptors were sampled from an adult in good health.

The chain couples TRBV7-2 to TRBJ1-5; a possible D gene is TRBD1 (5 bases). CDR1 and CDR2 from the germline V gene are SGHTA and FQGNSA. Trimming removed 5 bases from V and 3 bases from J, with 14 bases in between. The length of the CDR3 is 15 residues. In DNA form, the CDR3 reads TGTGCCAGCAGCCCCCGGTGGGGCAACAATCAGCCCCAGCATTTT. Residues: CASSPRWGNNQPQHF.

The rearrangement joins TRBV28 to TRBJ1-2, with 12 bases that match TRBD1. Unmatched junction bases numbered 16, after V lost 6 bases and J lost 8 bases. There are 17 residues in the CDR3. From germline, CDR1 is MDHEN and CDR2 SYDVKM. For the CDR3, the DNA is TGTGCCAGCAGGCAAATCGGGACAGGGGGCACCCTTAGGGGCTACACCTTC. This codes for CASRQIGTGGTLRGYTF.

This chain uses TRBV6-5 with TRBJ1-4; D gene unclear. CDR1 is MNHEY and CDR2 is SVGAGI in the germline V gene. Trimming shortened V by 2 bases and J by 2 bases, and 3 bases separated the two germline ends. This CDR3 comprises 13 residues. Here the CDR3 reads CASSYDTNEKLFF. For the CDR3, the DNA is TGTGCCAGCAGTTACGATACTAATGAAAAACTGTTTTTT.